The following is a T cell receptor beta chain sequence with its context. This clone came up once. It has no known antigen specificity. No much larger clone is present one base from it, and per-base qualities are unavailable. This same CDR3 is encoded by further DNA sequences in the sample. The record originates from a study of blood T cell repertoires in COVID-19 (TCRdb year 2020). About the investigation overall: Samples covering the acute and convalescent phases of COVID-19 were provided by collaborators in the United States, Italy and Spain. The samples were drawn from the first 160 participants of the ongoing ImmuneRACE study and from over 950 subjects provided by 6 global collaborators. Where HLA class I and class II types were available, the types were taken from metadata supplied by the sample provider, not from assay-based typing. The repertoires were made available in a free public database intended to serve as a resource for research on the immune response to SARS-CoV-2. A de-identified subject ID, COVID-19 status, age in years and sex were almost always included in the sample metadata. The material from the prospective study consisted of cDNA or gDNA derived from T cells, B-cell-depleted T cells, or PBMCs. Subjects who had been exposed to COVID-19, were actively infected with it, or had recovered from it provided the deeply sampled blood TCRbeta repertoires that made up the dataset.

The investigation overall reported the following: Clinical and demographic metadata were provided uncurated, with the amount varying by source and participant.

The collaborating institutions used their own protocols to collect whole blood in K2EDTA tubes. For TCRbeta analysis, collaborators shipped samples in one of three forms: frozen whole blood, isolated PBMCs, or DNA extracted from either of those sample types. TCRbeta CDR3 regions were amplified from genomic DNA by means of the immunoSEQ Assay, a bias-controlled multiplex PCR. The original methods were these. Within the assay, amplification of reference gene primers was used to estimate how many nucleated cells each sample contained. To quantify the absolute abundance of each unique TCRbeta CDR3 rearrangement, sequence reads were collapsed and filtered. For each sample, productive Simpson clonality was calculated as the square root of Simpson's diversity index across productive rearrangements. TCRdb limited this immuneACCESS table to in-frame rearrangements with V and J called. A share of clones is missing; checked studies link under half to unresolved V genes, and the rest is unexplained. The V and J calls and clone size were taken over from that table, and D and trimming were inferred from the DNA. The sample has around 70,000 clones on record, more than 90% of them singletons. The top ten clonotypes cover roughly 1.5% of the sample.

Sequencing input: peripheral blood. This TCR was sampled from a man aged 50-59 years with acute or convalescent COVID-19.

The DNA sequence reads TGCAGTGCTAGAAGCGGACACGAGCAGTACTTC. Translated, it gives CSARSGHEQYF. The chain was built from TRBV20-1 and TRBJ2-7; perhaps TRBD2 is the D gene, with 5 bases matching. The V end loses 2 bases and the J end loses 5 bases, and a stretch of 7 bases separates them. From cysteine to phenylalanine, the CDR3 is 11 amino acids long. The CDR3 DNA has 33 bases and is translated from base 1. The germline V gene (reference sequence) gives CDR1 as DFQATT and CDR2 as SNEGSKA.